Below, 5 T cell receptor beta chains from the same sample are listed, as sequenced in a study of radiotherapy plus CTLA-4 blockade in lung cancer. Assay: immunoSEQ multiplex PCR; the TCRdb copy retains only in-frame clones and omits some. The sample has more than 10,000 clones; approximately 79% are singletons. The source material was peripheral blood, sampled from a patient treated with radiotherapy plus ipilimumab. Receptors originate from a human donor with non-small cell lung cancer that progressed on radiotherapy plus ipilimumab.

The DNA for the CDR3 is TGTGCCAGCAGCCGGAACTCTGGGGCCAACGTCCTGACTTTC. Its protein product is CASSRNSGANVLTF. The chain joins TRBV5-4 to TRBJ2-6; D is ambiguous. Per germline, CDR1 SGHNT and CDR2 YYREEE (reference sequence). The V and J ends lost 4 bases and 0 bases respectively, with 5 bases between them. CDR3 size: 14 residues.

The chain uses TRBV6-1 and TRBJ2-5; 7 nucleotides match TRBD2. With 6 bases clipped from V and 4 bases from J, the junction kept 8 bases outside the gene matches. This CDR3 is built from 14 residues. Germline assignment: CDR1 MNHNS and CDR2 SASEGT. The DNA of the CDR3 is TGTGCCAGCAGAGTAACTAGCGACCGAGAGACCCAGTACTTC. This codes for CASRVTSDRETQYF.

This clone was counted once. The V call is TRBV29-1, the J call TRBJ2-4; 10 positions match TRBD1. V shed 6 bases and J 5 bases; nucleotides not matched to a gene: 1. This CDR3 is built from 12 residues. Per the germline V gene, CDR1 is SQVTM and CDR2 is ANQGSEA. The chain's CDR3 is CSVGTGENIQYF. As DNA, the CDR3 is TGCAGCGTGGGGACAGGGGAAAACATTCAGTACTTC.

The chain joins TRBV11-3 to TRBJ2-2; TRBD1 agrees at 7 bases. Germline V gene lookup returns CDR1 SGHNT and CDR2 YENEEA. Trimming took 0 bases from V and 5 from J; bases not matched to a gene: 15. This CDR3 has 19 residues. This chain's CDR3 is CASSLDMWPGQPGTGELFF. The CDR3 DNA is TGTGCCAGCAGCTTAGACATGTGGCCGGGACAGCCTGGGACCGGGGAGCTGTTTTTT.

This clone came up a few times. This rearrangement joins TRBV21-1 to TRBJ1-3. TRBV21-1 is assigned pseudogene status. This CDR3 has 17 residues. Here the CDR3 reads CASETGREGPRGNTIYF. CDR3 bases: TGTGCCAGCGAGACAGGGAGGGAGGGGCCGAGGGGAAACACCATATATTTT.